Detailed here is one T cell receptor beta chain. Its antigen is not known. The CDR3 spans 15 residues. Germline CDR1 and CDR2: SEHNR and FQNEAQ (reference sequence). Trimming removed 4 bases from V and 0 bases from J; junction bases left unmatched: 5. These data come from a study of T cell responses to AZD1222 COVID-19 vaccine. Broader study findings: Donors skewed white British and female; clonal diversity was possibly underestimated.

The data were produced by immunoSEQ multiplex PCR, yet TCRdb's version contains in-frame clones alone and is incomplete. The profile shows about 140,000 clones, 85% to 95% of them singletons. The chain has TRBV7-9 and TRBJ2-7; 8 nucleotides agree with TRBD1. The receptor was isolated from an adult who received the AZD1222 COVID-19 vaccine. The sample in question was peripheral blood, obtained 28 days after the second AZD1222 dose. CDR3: CASSSWTGSSYEQYF. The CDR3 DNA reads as TGTGCCAGCAGCTCATGGACAGGGAGCTCCTACGAGCAGTACTTC.